The clone carrying this T cell receptor beta chain was seen ten or more times. No antigen is known for it. The sample belongs to a study of regulatory T cells in long-lasting Graves disease. General study findings and limits: Persistent Graves' cases showed lower TCR diversity than newly diagnosed cases.

Arm-PCR with iRepertoire HTBI primers amplified the CDR3 regions for these TCR beta libraries. TCRdb called the multiplex PCR reads again in MiXCR, with one record for every CDR3 protein. The sample records nearly 350,000 distinct CDR3 sequences, around a fifth being singletons. Trimming shortened V by 3 bases and J by 5 bases, and 13 bases separated the two germline ends. Germline values: CDR1 MDHEN, CDR2 SYDVKM. There are 14 residues in the CDR3. Time point reported: persistent/refractory GD, antithyroid drugs over 5 years with positive TRAb. RNA isolated from PBMCs was used to make the TCR library. Tubes containing EDTA received roughly 10 milliliters of drawn peripheral blood.

The receptor was isolated from a female donor with Graves disease. This rearrangement joins TRBV28 to TRBJ1-1; D unresolved. Sequences were derived from peripheral blood mononuclear cells (PBMCs), sampled when the disease was refractory, from a patient treated with antithyroid drugs. CDR3 protein: CASSLQTTKTEAFF. The DNA for the CDR3 is TGTGCCAGCAGTTTGCAAACGACGAAGACTGAAGCTTTCTTT.